This note documents a single T cell receptor beta chain sequence. These data belong to a study of blood T cell repertoires in COVID-19. Only in-frame clones appear in the TCRdb table, and some are missing; sequencing was by immunoSEQ multiplex PCR. The repertoire holds 100,000 to 150,000 clones, with just over 85% as singletons. The CDR3 totals 14 residues. CDR1 and CDR2 from the germline V gene are SEHNR and FQNEAQ (reference sequence). The V gene lost 5 bases and the J gene lost 5 bases, with 13 bases spanning the gap. The chain links TRBV7-9 to TRBJ1-5, with D possibly TRBD1 on 6 matching bases. This receptor was obtained from a man aged 40-55 years with acute or convalescent COVID-19. Sequences were obtained from peripheral blood. The CDR3 spells CASSQVDSYQPQHF. The CDR3 bases are TGTGCCAGCAGCCAAGTGGACAGTTATCAGCCCCAGCATTTT.